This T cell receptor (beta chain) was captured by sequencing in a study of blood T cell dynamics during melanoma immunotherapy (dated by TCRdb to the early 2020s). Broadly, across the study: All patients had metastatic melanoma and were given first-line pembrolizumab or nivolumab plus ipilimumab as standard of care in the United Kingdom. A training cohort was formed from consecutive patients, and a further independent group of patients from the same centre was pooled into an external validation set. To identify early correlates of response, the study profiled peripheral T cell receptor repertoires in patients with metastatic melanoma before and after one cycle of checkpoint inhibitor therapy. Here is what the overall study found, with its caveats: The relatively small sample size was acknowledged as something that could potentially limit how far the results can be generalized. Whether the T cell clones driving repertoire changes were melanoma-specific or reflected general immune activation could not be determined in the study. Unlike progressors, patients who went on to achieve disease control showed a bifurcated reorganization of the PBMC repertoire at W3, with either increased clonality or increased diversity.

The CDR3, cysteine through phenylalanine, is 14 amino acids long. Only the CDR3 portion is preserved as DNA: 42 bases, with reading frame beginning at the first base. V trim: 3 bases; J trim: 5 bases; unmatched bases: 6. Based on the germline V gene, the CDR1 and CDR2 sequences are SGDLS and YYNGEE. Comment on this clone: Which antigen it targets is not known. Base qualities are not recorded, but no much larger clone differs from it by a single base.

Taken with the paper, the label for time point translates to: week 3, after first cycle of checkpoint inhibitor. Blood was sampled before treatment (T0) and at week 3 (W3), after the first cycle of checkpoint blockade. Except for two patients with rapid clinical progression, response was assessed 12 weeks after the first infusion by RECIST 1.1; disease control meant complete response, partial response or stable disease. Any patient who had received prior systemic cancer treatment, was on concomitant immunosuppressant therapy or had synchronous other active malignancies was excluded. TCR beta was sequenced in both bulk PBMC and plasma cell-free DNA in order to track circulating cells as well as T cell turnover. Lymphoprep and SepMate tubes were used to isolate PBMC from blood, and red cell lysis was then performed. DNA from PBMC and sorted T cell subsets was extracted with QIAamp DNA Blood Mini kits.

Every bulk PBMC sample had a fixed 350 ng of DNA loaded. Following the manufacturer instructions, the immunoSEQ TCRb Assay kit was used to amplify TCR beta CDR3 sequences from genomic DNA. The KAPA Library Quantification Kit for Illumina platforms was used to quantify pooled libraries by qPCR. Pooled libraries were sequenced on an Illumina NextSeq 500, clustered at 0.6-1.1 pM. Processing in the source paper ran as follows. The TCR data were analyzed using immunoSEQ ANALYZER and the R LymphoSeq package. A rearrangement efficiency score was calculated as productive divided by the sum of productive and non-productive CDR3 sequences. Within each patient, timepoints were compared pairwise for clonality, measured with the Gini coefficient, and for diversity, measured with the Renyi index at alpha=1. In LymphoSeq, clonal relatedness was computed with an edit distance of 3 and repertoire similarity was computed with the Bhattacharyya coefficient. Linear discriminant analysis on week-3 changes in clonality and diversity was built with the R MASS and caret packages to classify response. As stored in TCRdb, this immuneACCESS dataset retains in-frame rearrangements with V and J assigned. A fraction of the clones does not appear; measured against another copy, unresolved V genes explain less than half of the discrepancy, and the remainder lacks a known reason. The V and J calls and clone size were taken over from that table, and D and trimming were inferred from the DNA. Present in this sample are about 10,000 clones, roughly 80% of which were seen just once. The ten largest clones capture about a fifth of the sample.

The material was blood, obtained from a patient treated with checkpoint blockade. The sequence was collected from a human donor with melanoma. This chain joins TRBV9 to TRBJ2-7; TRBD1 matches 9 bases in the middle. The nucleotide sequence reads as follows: TGTGCCAGCAGCGGGGGACAGGGTTGGCACGAGCAGTACTTC. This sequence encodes CASSGGQGWHEQYF.